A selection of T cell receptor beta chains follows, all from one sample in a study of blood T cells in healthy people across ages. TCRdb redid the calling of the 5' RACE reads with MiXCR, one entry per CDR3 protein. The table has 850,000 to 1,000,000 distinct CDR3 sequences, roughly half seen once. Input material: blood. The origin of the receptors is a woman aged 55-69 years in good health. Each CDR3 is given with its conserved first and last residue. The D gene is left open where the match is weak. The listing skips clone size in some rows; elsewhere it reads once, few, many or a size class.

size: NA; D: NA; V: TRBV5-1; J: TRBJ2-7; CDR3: CASSLGIELSYEQYF; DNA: TGCGCCAGCAGCTTGGGAATCGAGCTCTCCTACGAGCAGTACTTC
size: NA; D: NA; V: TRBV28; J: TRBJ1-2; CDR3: CATGENYGYIF; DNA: TGTGCCACAGGGGAAAACTATGGCTACATCTTC
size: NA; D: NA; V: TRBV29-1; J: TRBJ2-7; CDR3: CSGYRDPYNEQYF; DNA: TGCAGCGGCTACAGGGATCCCTACAATGAGCAGTACTTC
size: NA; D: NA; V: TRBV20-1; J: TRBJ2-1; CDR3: CSARPDANNEQFF; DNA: TGCAGTGCTAGACCGGACGCCAACAATGAGCAGTTCTTC
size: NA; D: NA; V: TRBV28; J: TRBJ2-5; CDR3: CASSLSLIIETQYF; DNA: TGTGCCAGCAGTTTAAGTCTTATAATAGAGACCCAGTACTTC
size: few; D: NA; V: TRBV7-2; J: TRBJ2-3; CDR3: CASSSYNIGETNTDTQYF; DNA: TGTGCCAGCAGCTCGTATAACATCGGCGAGACGAACACAGATACGCAGTATTTT
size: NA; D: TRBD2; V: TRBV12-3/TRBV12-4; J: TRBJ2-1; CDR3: CASSPSRLAGYNEQFF; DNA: TGTGCCAGCAGCCCCAGCAGGCTAGCGGGATACAATGAGCAGTTCTTC
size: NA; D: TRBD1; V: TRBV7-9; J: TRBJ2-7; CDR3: CASSFYLGTGQDEQYF; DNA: TGTGCCAGCAGCTTTTATCTCGGGACAGGGCAGGACGAGCAGTACTTC
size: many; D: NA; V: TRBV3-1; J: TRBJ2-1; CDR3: CASSYDNEQFF; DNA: TGTGCCAGCAGTTACGATAATGAGCAGTTCTTC
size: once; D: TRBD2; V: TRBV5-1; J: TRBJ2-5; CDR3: CASSFKLAGGGLEETQYF; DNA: TGCGCCAGCAGCTTTAAACTAGCGGGAGGGGGCCTCGAGGAGACCCAGTACTTC